One sample yielded the 27 T cell receptor beta chains listed below, sequenced in a study of blood T cell repertoires in COVID-19. Sequencing was performed with immunoSEQ multiplex PCR; in TCRdb, only in-frame clones are kept and a portion is missing. The sample holds some 200,000 clones; less than 90% are singletons and the top ten take roughly 4.6%. Sequencing input: peripheral blood. The receptors were sampled from a woman aged 55-69 years who had recovered from COVID-19.

This rearrangement joins TRBV18 to TRBJ2-1; 11 bases fit TRBD1. The CDR3 is 16 amino acids. The ends lost 5 bases at V and 7 bases at J; junction bases unmatched: 10. Germline loops: CDR1 KGHSH, CDR2 LQKENI. The CDR3 DNA reads TGTGCCAGCTCATCTCCGGGACAGGGGGTTTTTAATGAGCAGTTCTTC. Protein: CASSSPGQGVFNEQFF.

This chain links TRBV7-9 with TRBJ1-4; maybe TRBD1 (6 bases). Germline CDR1 SEHNR, CDR2 FQNEAQ (reference sequence). This CDR3 has 15 residues. The ends were cut back, 4 bases at V and 3 bases at J, with 12 bases in the middle. The CDR3 loop reads CASSYLQGPNEKLFF. The CDR3 bases are TGTGCCAGCAGCTACCTACAGGGCCCTAATGAAAAACTGTTTTTT.

This clone was seen a handful of times. The chain employs TRBV5-1 and TRBJ1-3; D gene ambiguous. This CDR3 contains 13 residues. Trimming shortened V by 2 bases and J by 0 bases, and 3 bases separated the two germline ends. CDR1 is SGHRS and CDR2 is YFSETQ in the germline V gene. CDR3 nucleotide sequence: TGCGCCAGCAGCTTATACTCTGGAAACACCATATATTTT. Encoded protein: CASSLYSGNTIYF. The full variable domain, in which reference TRBV5-1 and TRBJ1-3 provide the parts outside the CDR3, is KAGVTQTPRYLIKTRGQQVTLSCSPISGHRSVSWYQQTPGQGLQFLFEYFSETQRNKGNFPGRFSGRQFSNSRSEMNVSTLELGDSALYLCASSLYSGNTIYFGEGSWLTVV.

This clone was detected once. The chain recombines TRBV18 with TRBJ1-1; 9 bases align to TRBD1. Germline V CDR1 and CDR2: KGHSH, LQKENI. The CDR3 covers 15 residues. J was trimmed by 5 bases and V by 3 bases; bases with no gene match: 7. The CDR3 sequence: CASSPIAGQGTEAFF. In nucleotides, the CDR3 is TGTGCCAGCTCACCTATCGCGGGACAGGGTACTGAAGCTTTCTTT.

The rearrangement joins TRBV29-1 to TRBJ2-5, with 7 bases identical to TRBD1. CDR1 and CDR2 (germline): SQVTM, ANQGSEA. The CDR3 is 12 residues long. V gave up 7 bases and J gave up 4 bases; unmatched junction bases: 6. The chain's CDR3 is CSAEQGLETQYF. CDR3 in DNA: TGCAGCGCAGAACAGGGGTTAGAGACCCAGTACTTC.

This chain uses TRBV11-2 with TRBJ1-2; TRBD1 agrees at 7 bases. CDR1 and CDR2 from the germline V gene are SGHAT and FQNNGV. The length of the CDR3 is 15 residues. Trimming removed 5 bases from V and 1 base from J; junction bases left unmatched: 7. DNA for the CDR3: TGTGCCAGCAGCCCCACACAGGGGTTTAACTATGGCTACACCTTC. Protein sequence: CASSPTQGFNYGYTF. Full variable domain (outside the CDR3, taken from reference TRBV11-2 and TRBJ1-2): EAGVAQSPRYKIIEKRQSVAFWCNPISGHATLYWYQQILGQGPKLLIQFQNNGVVDDSQLPKDRFSAERLKGVDSTLKIQPAKLEDSAVYLCASSPTQGFNYGYTFGSGTRLTVV.

This rearrangement joins TRBV10-3 to TRBJ2-5; weak D call: TRBD1 (7 bases). Between the trimmed V and J ends, which lost 4 bases and 2 bases, there was a span of 17 bases. This CDR3 contains 16 residues. Germline V gene sequence: CDR1 ENHRY, CDR2 SYGVKD. Here the CDR3 reads CAISVGGTALQETQYF. In DNA, the CDR3 is TGTGCCATCAGTGTAGGAGGGACAGCTTTACAAGAGACCCAGTACTTC.

This clone was counted only a few times. The V call is TRBV6-5, the J call TRBJ1-1, with D hard to call. Germline values: CDR1 MNHEY, CDR2 SVGAGI. The CDR3 is made up of 14 amino acids. Trimming removed 7 bases from V and 5 bases from J, with 17 bases in between. CDR3 protein: CASTHRPGGTEAFF. In nucleotides, the CDR3 is TGTGCCAGCACCCATAGACCCGGCGGGACTGAAGCTTTCTTT.

The J gene is TRBJ2-2, the V gene TRBV2; the match to TRBD1 covers 9 bases. Germline CDR1 reads SNHLY; CDR2 reads FYNNEI. CDR3 length: 14 residues. With V trimmed by 11 bases and J by 5 bases, 9 bases remained unmatched. The CDR3 DNA reads as TGTGCCGGAAAACAGGGGGCTGGTACCGGGGAGCTGTTTTTT. Its translation is CAGKQGAGTGELFF.

The chain is built from TRBV27 and TRBJ1-4; D not certain. CDR1 and CDR2 (germline): MNHEY, SMNVEV (reference sequence). The CDR3 is made up of 14 amino acids. The V end lost 2 bases, the J end lost 4 bases, and 8 bases lay between the germline ends. CDR3 DNA: TGTGCCAGCAGTTTAGGCAGGTTTAATGAAAAACTGTTTTTT. Encoded protein: CASSLGRFNEKLFF.

This sequence joins TRBV27 and TRBJ1-2; 11 bases are shared with TRBD1. Germline CDR1 is MNHEY and CDR2 is SMNVEV (reference sequence). The ends lost 4 bases at V and 7 bases at J; junction bases unmatched: 8. The CDR3 spans 15 residues. CDR3 loop: CASSYGTGGIGGYTF. In DNA, the CDR3 is TGTGCCAGCAGTTATGGGACAGGGGGTATCGGTGGCTACACCTTC.

This sequence joins TRBV21-1 and TRBJ1-6. TRBV21-1 is termed a pseudogene. The length of the CDR3 is 13 residues. The CDR3: CARSRWGDSPLHF. CDR3 in DNA: TGTGCCAGGTCGAGATGGGGGGATTCACCCCTCCACTTT.

The chain is built from TRBV18 and TRBJ2-3; 7 bases are shared with TRBD2. The CDR3 length is 16 residues. The V and J ends lost 5 bases and 5 bases, in that order; junction bases with no gene match: 13. CDR1 is KGHSH and CDR2 is LQKENI in the germline V gene. The DNA of the CDR3 is TGTGCCAGCTCAATCAGACTAGCAAGGCCCCAAGATACGCAGTATTTT. It translates to CASSIRLARPQDTQYF.

This chain uses TRBV7-9 with TRBJ1-2, with a weak D call TRBD1 (5 bases). In germline, CDR1 is SEHNR, CDR2 FQNEAQ (reference sequence). The CDR3 consists of 17 residues. Trimming removed 1 base at V and 0 bases at J, with 15 bases between. As DNA, the CDR3 is TGTGCCAGCAGCTTAGAGCGGGCAGGGTTCTCTAACTATGGCTACACCTTC. It encodes CASSLERAGFSNYGYTF.

The chain links TRBV29-1 to TRBJ1-1, with D perhaps matching TRBD1 (5 bases). The CDR3 has 12 residues. Germline-derived CDR1 and CDR2 are SQVTM and ANQGSEA. V lost 7 bases to trimming and J lost 5 bases, with 14 bases between them. The CDR3 region has the DNA TGCAGCGCCCCCATCCGGGGGACTGAAGCTTTCTTT. It encodes CSAPIRGTEAFF. Full variable domain (outside the CDR3, taken from reference TRBV29-1 and TRBJ1-1): SAVISQKPSRDICQRGTSLTIQCQVDSQVTMMFWYRQQPGQSLTLIATANQGSEATYESGFVIDKFPISRPNLTFSTLTVSNMSPEDSSIYLCSAPIRGTEAFFGQGTRLTVV.

The J gene is TRBJ2-6, the V gene TRBV6-5; D may be TRBD1 (5 bases). Germline V CDR1 and CDR2: MNHEY, SVGAGI. Trimming removed 0 bases at V and 3 bases at J, with 9 bases between. The CDR3 covers 16 residues. The chain's CDR3 is CASSYSGVLGANVLTF. As DNA, the CDR3 is TGTGCCAGCAGTTACTCAGGGGTTCTTGGGGCCAACGTCCTGACTTTC.

This chain links TRBV11-1 with TRBJ2-2; D remains ambiguous. The CDR3 runs 14 residues. V was clipped by 2 bases and J by 0 bases, with 4 bases between them. Germline V CDR1 and CDR2: SGHAT, FQDESV (reference sequence). The CDR3 region is CASSLQANTGELFF. In nucleotides, the CDR3 is TGTGCCAGCAGCTTACAGGCGAACACCGGGGAGCTGTTTTTT. The full variable domain, its missing parts supplied by reference TRBV11-1 and TRBJ2-2, is EAEVAQSPRYKITEKSQAVAFWCDPISGHATLYWYRQILGQGPELLVQFQDESVVDDSQLPKDRFSAERLKGVDSTLKIQPAELGDSAMYLCASSLQANTGELFFGEGSRLTVL.

The chain links TRBV7-9 to TRBJ1-6, with 7 bases fitting TRBD1. The CDR3 is 15 residues long. Germline trimming cut 2 bases from V and 4 bases from J; bases unmatched to any gene: 2. The V gene's germline CDR1 is SEHNR and CDR2 FQNEAQ (reference sequence). In nucleotides, the CDR3 is TGTGCCAGCAGCTTAATGGGACAGTATAATTCACCCCTCCACTTT. This sequence encodes CASSLMGQYNSPLHF.

This chain links TRBV7-2 with TRBJ2-1; no clear D. The CDR3 consists of 17 residues. Germline V gene sequence: CDR1 SGHTA, CDR2 FQGNSA. Trimming pared 5 bases from V and 0 bases from J, leaving 17 bases between. CDR3 nucleotides: TGTGCCAGCAGCATTTTAAGGAGTGTTAGCTCCTACAATGAGCAGTTCTTC. This gives the protein CASSILRSVSSYNEQFF.

This clone has a single count. CDR3 amino acids: CATSRDLYRGDGGANVLTF. The DNA for the CDR3 is TGTGCCACCAGCAGAGATCTTTACAGGGGAGACGGAGGGGCCAACGTCCTGACTTTC. The rearrangement links TRBV15 to TRBJ2-6; 7 nucleotides line up with TRBD1. Germline lookup yields CDR1 LNHNV and CDR2 YYDKDF (reference sequence). The CDR3 has 19 amino acids. V shed 0 bases and J 4 bases; nucleotides not matched to a gene: 12.

The CDR3 nucleotides are TGTGCCAGCAAATCGGACAGTGTTCCGAATCAGCCCCAGCATTTT. Its protein is CASKSDSVPNQPQHF. The chain carries TRBV2 and TRBJ1-5; TRBD1 is a possible D gene (6 bases). Trimming took off 7 bases at V and 4 bases at J, with 17 bases between the two ends. The CDR3 is 15 residues long. Per the germline V gene, CDR1 is SNHLY and CDR2 is FYNNEI.

The genes are TRBV2 and TRBJ1-1; no definite D call. There are 13 residues in the CDR3. Germline V gene sequence: CDR1 SNHLY, CDR2 FYNNEI. Trimming cost V 2 bases and J 10 bases, with 14 bases left between them. CDR3: CASSEFRREGAFF. CDR3 DNA sequence: TGTGCCAGCAGTGAATTTCGGAGGGAGGGAGCTTTCTTT.

The CDR3, as DNA: TGCGCCAGCAGCCAACTACTATCGGCCACCTACAATGAGCAGTTCTTC. Translated, it gives CASSQLLSATYNEQFF. The chain couples TRBV4-3 to TRBJ2-1; D is uncertain. Deletions cut 2 bases from V and 2 bases from J, with 13 bases between. This CDR3 contains 16 residues. Germline loops: CDR1 LGHNA, CDR2 YSLEER.

The chain recombines TRBV24-1 with TRBJ1-2; 8 nucleotides align to TRBD1. Trimming cost V 3 bases and J 7 bases; bases outside gene matches: 6. The CDR3 spans 14 residues. CDR1 is KGHDR and CDR2 is SFDVKD in the germline V gene. CDR3 bases: TGTGCCACCAGTGATCCGGGACAGGACTCTGGCTACACCTTC. This sequence encodes CATSDPGQDSGYTF.

The rearrangement links TRBV5-1 to TRBJ1-3; tentative D call: TRBD1 (5 bases). The germline V and J ends were trimmed by 3 bases and 1 base, with 14 bases remaining between them. The CDR3 contains 16 residues. Germline CDR1 is SGHRS and CDR2 is YFSETQ. The CDR3 reads CASSSDGGVSGNTIYF. As DNA, the CDR3 is TGCGCCAGCAGCTCCGACGGAGGGGTTTCTGGAAACACCATATATTTT. Based on the CDR3 plus reference TRBV5-1 and TRBJ1-3, the full variable domain is KAGVTQTPRYLIKTRGQQVTLSCSPISGHRSVSWYQQTPGQGLQFLFEYFSETQRNKGNFPGRFSGRQFSNSRSEMNVSTLELGDSALYLCASSSDGGVSGNTIYFGEGSWLTVV.

This clone has only one observation. The chain has TRBV5-4 and TRBJ1-4, with 7 nucleotides matching TRBD1. The CDR3 runs 15 residues. V gave up 5 bases and J gave up 6 bases; unmatched junction bases: 10. Germline assignment: CDR1 SGHNT and CDR2 YYREEE (reference sequence). The CDR3, as DNA: TGTGCCAGCAGTTCCCGGCAGGGGGACGATGAAAAACTGTTTTTT. It yields the protein CASSSRQGDDEKLFF. Complete variable domain (other parts from reference TRBV5-4 and TRBJ1-4): ETGVTQSPTHLIKTRGQQVTLRCSSQSGHNTVSWYQQALGQGPQFIFQYYREEENGRGNFPPRFSGLQFPNYSSELNVNALELDDSALYLCASSSRQGDDEKLFFGSGTQLSVL.

The sample holds a few counts of this clone. The chain couples TRBV7-5 to TRBJ2-7; the D call TRBD1 from the table was never checked on the DNA. TRBV7-5 is designated a pseudogene. CDR3 length: 14 residues. The CDR3 here is CARSARQGTWEQYF. The CDR3 DNA follows: TGTGCCAGAAGCGCACGACAGGGTACCTGGGAGCAGTACTTC.